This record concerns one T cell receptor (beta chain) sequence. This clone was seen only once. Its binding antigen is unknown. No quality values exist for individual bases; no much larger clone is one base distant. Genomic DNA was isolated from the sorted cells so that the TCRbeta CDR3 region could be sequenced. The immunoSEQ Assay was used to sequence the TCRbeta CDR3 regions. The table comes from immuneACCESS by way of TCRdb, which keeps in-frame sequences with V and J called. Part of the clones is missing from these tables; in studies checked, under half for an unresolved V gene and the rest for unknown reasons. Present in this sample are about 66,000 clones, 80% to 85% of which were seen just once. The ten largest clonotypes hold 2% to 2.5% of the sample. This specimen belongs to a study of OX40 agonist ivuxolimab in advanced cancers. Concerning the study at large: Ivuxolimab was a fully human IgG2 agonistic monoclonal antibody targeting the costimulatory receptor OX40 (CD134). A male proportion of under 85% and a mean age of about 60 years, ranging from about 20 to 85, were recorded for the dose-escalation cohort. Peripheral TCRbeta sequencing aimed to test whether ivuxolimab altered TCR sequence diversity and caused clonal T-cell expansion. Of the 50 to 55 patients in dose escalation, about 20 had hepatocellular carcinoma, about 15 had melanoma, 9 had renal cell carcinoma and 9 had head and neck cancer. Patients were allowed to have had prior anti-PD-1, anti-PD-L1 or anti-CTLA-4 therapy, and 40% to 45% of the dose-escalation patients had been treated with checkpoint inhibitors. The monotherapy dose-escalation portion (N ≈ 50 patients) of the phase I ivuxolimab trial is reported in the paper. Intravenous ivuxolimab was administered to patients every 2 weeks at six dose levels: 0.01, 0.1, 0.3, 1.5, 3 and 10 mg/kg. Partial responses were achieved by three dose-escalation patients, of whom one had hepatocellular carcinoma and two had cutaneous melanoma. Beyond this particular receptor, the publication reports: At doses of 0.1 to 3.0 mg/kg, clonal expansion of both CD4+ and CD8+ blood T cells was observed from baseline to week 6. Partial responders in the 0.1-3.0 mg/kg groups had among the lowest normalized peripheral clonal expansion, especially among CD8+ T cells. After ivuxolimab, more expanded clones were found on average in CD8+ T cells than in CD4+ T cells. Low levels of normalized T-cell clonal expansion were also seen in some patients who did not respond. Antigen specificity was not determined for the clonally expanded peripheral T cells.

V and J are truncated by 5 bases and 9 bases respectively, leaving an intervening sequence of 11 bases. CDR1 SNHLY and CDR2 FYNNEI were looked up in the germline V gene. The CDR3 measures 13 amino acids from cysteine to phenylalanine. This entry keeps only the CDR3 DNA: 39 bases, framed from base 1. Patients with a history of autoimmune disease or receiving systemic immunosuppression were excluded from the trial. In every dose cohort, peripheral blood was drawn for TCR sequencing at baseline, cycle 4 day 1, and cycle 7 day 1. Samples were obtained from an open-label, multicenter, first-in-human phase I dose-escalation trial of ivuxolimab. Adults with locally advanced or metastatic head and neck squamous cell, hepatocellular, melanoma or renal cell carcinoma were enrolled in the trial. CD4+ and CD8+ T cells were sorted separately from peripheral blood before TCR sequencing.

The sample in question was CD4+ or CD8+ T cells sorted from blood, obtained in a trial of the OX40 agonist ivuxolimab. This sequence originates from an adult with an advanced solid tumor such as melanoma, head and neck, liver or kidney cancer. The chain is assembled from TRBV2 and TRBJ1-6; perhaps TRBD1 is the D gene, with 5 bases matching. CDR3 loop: CASSRPGSSPLHF. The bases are TGTGCCAGCAGTCGACCAGGGAGTTCACCCCTCCACTTT.